This note documents a single T cell receptor (beta chain) sequence. Its antigen specificity is not known. No quality values exist for individual bases; no much larger clone is one base distant. In total, around 600 healthy bone marrow donors made up the cohort. All cohort members were sampled while nominally healthy, although unrecorded immune exposures were likely present. The donor was CMV seronegative and was included in the group of over 300 seronegative cohort members. Every donor gave a peripheral blood sample, and the peripheral blood mononuclear cells from that sample were used for TCR beta sequencing. The Qiagen DNeasy Blood Extraction Kit was used to extract genomic DNA from the blood cell samples. This sample stems from a study of cytomegalovirus exposure and HLA in healthy donors (dated by TCRdb to the late 2010s). Describing the broader study: An earlier analysis of approximately 640 of the donors reported more than 250 Gb of sequence data and some 120 million unique TCR beta sequences from around 200 million T cells. Typing coverage differed by locus: A, B, C, DRB1 and DQB1 were typed in roughly 629-630 donors, DQA1 in 522, DPA1 in around 610, and DPB1 in approximately 450. The later analysis used no new phenotypic data to find candidate immune exposures, relying instead on TCR beta sequences and their occurrence across donors. Using immunosequencing, the study profiled T cell repertoires from 666 subjects and related those repertoires to cytomegalovirus serostatus. Roughly 5 DR-DQ haplotypes were handled as single units for association and clustering because linkage in the cohort was strong. All discovery cohort repertoires had been generated on a single sequencing platform. The study aimed to test whether signatures of past pathogen exposure could be identified by cataloging public T cell receptors. An early release covering over 500 HLA-typed donors comprised approximately 290 gigabases of sequencing data and 85 million or so unique TCR sequences. Across approximately 400 genotyped donors of the cohort, an average of roughly 230,000 unique TCR beta nucleotide sequences per donor were sequenced, and 15% to 20% of those sequences were non-productive. Among the roughly 410 genotyped donors, about 83% belonged to the genetic ancestry cluster associated with self-reported Caucasian donors. HLA typing covered class I and class II loci at four-digit resolution. In a later genetic analysis, genome-wide SNP genotypes for about 65% of the roughly 700 donors were used, and that subset was treated as a discovery cohort. Besides the first cohort of approximately 670 subjects, a separate validation cohort made up of roughly 130 different subjects was used. In an earlier analysis of 500 to 650 of the donors, high-throughput TCR beta sequencing was used to judge whether each TCR beta V gene segment behaved as functional or pseudogenic. A later analysis re-analyzed previously published TCR beta repertoires from 666 donors and added high-resolution HLA genotyping to study TCR occurrence patterns. To predict cytomegalovirus infection status, the study brought together high-throughput TCR immunosequencing, statistical association of individual TCRs with disease status, and machine learning. Alongside the repertoire data, information on donor age, sex, ethnicity and CMV serostatus was compiled.

Summary of the overall study and its limitations: A later analysis found that most CMV-associated TCR beta chains appeared HLA-restricted, with HLA associations seemingly driven largely by CMV exposure. For the cohort, immune exposure information was limited to CMV serostatus. A later genetic analysis associated a missense DCLRE1C variant with V-gene and J-gene trimming of TCR beta chains, and an independent cohort replicated the association. In the study, roughly 160 TCR beta chains were listed as associated with cytomegalovirus. A later analysis found that HLA-associated TCR beta chains were more clonally expanded and had lower generation probabilities than equally common non-associated chains. Correlated functional status among segregating V segments might be attributable to linkage disequilibrium, but an unknown experimental factor could not be ruled out. Some IMGT-functional V segments, including TRBV6-2 and TRBV6-3, could not be told apart with the 87-base-pair reads, so those segments were excluded. Compared with the approximately 720-donor mean, donors in an Asian-associated ancestry cluster had fewer N-insertions in productive TCRs, according to a later genetic analysis. In a later analysis, several top co-occurrence clusters were reported to appear linked to parvovirus B19, influenza, CMV and Epstein-Barr virus. Sequencing depth was assumed to be roughly uniform across donors in the presence/absence analyses, though that assumption may not hold. A group of highly shared sequence variants was considered likely to be a technical artifact of the sequencing pipeline. According to the authors, the approach could potentially be generalized to other disease states and immunological phenotypes. Most TCR sequences were seen in very few donors, while some public TCRs were found in many individuals. A few of the identified cytomegalovirus-associated TCR beta chains were confirmed in vitro to be specific for cytomegalovirus antigens. Broadly in line with IMGT annotations, most TCR beta V segments showed up in productive rearrangements about 90% or about 30% of the time in an earlier analysis of 587 of the donors. In a later analysis, around 17,000 TCR beta sequences were associated with specific HLA alleles at a false discovery rate of 0.05. According to a later analysis, TCR association rates differed among HLA loci, with DRB1 alleles showing the most associated TCRs and HLA-C alleles showing the fewest. A further reported finding was that TCR beta sequences accurately predicted the HLA-A and HLA-B alleles for most subjects in the first cohort. HLA typing was unavailable for some donors at each locus, so association tests used only the typed subset. The earlier analysis of approximately 560 of the donors excluded fewer than 20 rarely observed V segments, including chromosome 9 orphons, because counts were too low. The classifier was reported to diagnose cytomegalovirus status with high specificity and sensitivity in both the original cohort and the validation cohort. This cohort had only TCR beta chains sequenced, and the lack of alpha or paired-chain data limited which features could be detected. When HLA alleles, especially DR and DQ, strongly co-occurred, TCR associations were difficult to assign to individual alleles.

Trimming removed 1 base from V and 1 base from J, leaving 7 bases between the germline ends. Taken from cysteine to phenylalanine, the CDR3 has 14 residues. Of the read, only the CDR3 DNA is kept; its 42 bases are in frame from base 1. CDR1 is given as SGHTA and CDR2 as FQGNSA, both from the germline V gene. The library was generated by the immunoSEQ multiplex PCR assay. A mixture of 60 forward primers for TCR Vbeta segments and 13 reverse primers for TCR Jbeta segments was used in the multiplex PCR. The CDR3 region of rearranged TCR beta genes was amplified from genomic DNA by a multiplex PCR assay. The Illumina HiSeq System was used to sequence the amplified TCR beta libraries as 87-base-pair reads. The authors' analysis ran thus. Across the 600 to 700 repertoires, a later analysis counted around 80 million unique TCR beta chains, approximately 10 million of which were shared by at least two donors. A nearest-neighbor algorithm error-corrected the raw reads and collapsed the reads into unique sequences, merging closely related sequences to remove PCR and sequencing errors. V, D and J gene segments were assigned by aligning CDR3 sequences to IMGT reference sequences. For a sequence to be retained, at least a six-nucleotide match to both a V gene segment and a J gene segment was required. A rearrangement was called productive if the CDR3 had no stop codons and remained in frame with V and J, and every other rearrangement was called non-productive. CDR3 was defined by IMGT convention, running from the second conserved V-encoded cysteine to the conserved J-encoded phenylalanine. The earlier analysis of roughly 590 of the donors excluded sequences that lacked an unambiguous match to a single V gene segment. An earlier analysis of approximately 590 of the donors classified V segments as functional when productive rearrangements were above 56.7% and as segregating when the standard deviation between donors was above 5%. To diagnose cytomegalovirus status from the catalog of TCR beta chain sequences, a statistical classification framework was built. In a later analysis, V and J genes were assigned by comparing TCR nucleotide sequences against IMGT/GENE-DB human TR gene sequences. A later analysis assigned CDR3 sequences and most-parsimonious VDJ recombination scenarios with the TCRdist pipeline. In a later analysis, each TCR beta chain was defined by its CDR3 amino acid sequence together with its V-gene family, and reads lacking a unique V-gene family were excluded. In a later analysis, several hundred highly shared, low-generation-probability nucleotide sequences were removed to address suspected cross-contamination and a sequencing artifact. A later analysis calculated a clonal expansion index for each public chain from normalized within-repertoire ranks of inferred template counts. In a later analysis, generation probabilities were computed with a VDJ recombination model fitted to out-of-frame rearrangements, and the resulting probabilities were checked against IGoR. Hypergeometric tests were used in a later analysis to score TCR-TCR, TCR-HLA and TCR-CMV co-occurrence, with a repertoire-size bias correction applied to the TCR pairs. In a later analysis, false discovery rates were estimated by permuting HLA or CMV assignments 20 times. In a later analysis, co-occurring TCRs were grouped using DBSCAN, with TCRdist sequence similarity added in when clustering inside HLA-allele-positive subsets. Repertoires with fewer than 30,000 or more than 120,000 public chains, plus five repertoires with anomalous nucleotide sharing, were excluded from co-occurrence clustering. TCRdb's version of the immuneACCESS table is confined to in-frame rearrangements and falls short of the full clone set. An unresolved V gene accounts for under half of the shortfall where checked; the remainder is of unknown origin. The DNA gave D and trimming, while V, J and clone size come from that table. The sample includes about 160,000 clones, with roughly 79% observed a single time. The ten most abundant clones make up 1.3% of the sample.

In this chain, TRBV7-2 is recombined with TRBJ1-2, with no confidently assigned D gene. Sequencing input: PBMCs. This sequence originates from a woman between 50 and 59 years old in good health and CMV-seronegative. The DNA sequence is given as TGTGCCAGCAGCTTAGGTCACAGTAACTATGGCTACACCTTC. This sequence encodes CASSLGHSNYGYTF.